This paragraph covers one T cell receptor (beta chain) sequence. The antigen remains undetermined. The data derive from a study of identical twins. Study-level points and caveats: Its conclusions, products of cross-sectional statistical analysis, did not come from following the same donors.

J lost 3 bases, V lost 7 bases, and 8 bases had no gene match. CDR1 MNHNS and CDR2 SASEGT come from the germline V gene. CDR3 length equals 15 residues. TCRdb processed the 5' RACE reads anew with MiXCR; each CDR3 protein has one entry. The sample comprises hundreds of thousands of distinct CDR3 sequences, approximately 18% of which are singletons, and under 15% rests with the top ten. These data were likewise used in another study, on T cells expressing NK-cell markers.

This TCR was recovered from a woman under 30 in good health. The specimen sequenced was PBMCs. The V call is TRBV6-1, the J call TRBJ1-5; 8 bases line up with TRBD1. CDR3 nucleotide sequence: TGTGCCAGCAAGTCTCGGGGACAGGACAATCAGCCCCAGCATTTT. It encodes CASKSRGQDNQPQHF.